The clone carrying this T cell receptor (beta chain) was counted at least ten times. The antigen is undetermined. The lymph nodes were axillary draining lymph nodes from breast cancer patients. This record belongs to a study of breast tumors, draining lymph nodes, adjacent tissues. Study outcomes and limitations: Luminal-like breast cancer showed significantly higher tumor–nontumor repertoire similarity than basal-like. Tumor repertoires ranked between lymph nodes and nontumor tissue in diversity, with V and J gene preferences. The data were judged consistent with most tumor T cells coming from lymph node and expanding in tumor.

One entry per CDR3 protein results from TCRdb running MiXCR on the multiplex PCR reads. The sample records 130,000 or so distinct CDR3 sequences, 20% to 25% being singletons. This receptor was taken from a female donor with breast cancer. Some clones in this sample may be carry-over from other donors' samples. The material sequenced was axillary lymph node tissue.

CDR3 DNA sequence: TGCAGCGTTGAAGGGGTTGATACTGAGCAGTTCTTC. Protein sequence: CSVEGVDTEQFF. The V gene is TRBV29-1, the J gene TRBJ2-1; D not certain. The V gene's germline CDR1 is SQVTM and CDR2 ANQGSEA. The CDR3 totals 12 residues. V was shortened by 1 base and J by 9 bases, with 10 bases between the two germline ends.